This record covers a single T cell receptor (beta chain). These data belong to a study of T cell changes during pregnancy in multiple sclerosis. Germline V CDR1 and CDR2: MNHEY, SMNVEV (reference sequence). V lost 4 bases and J lost 1; bases outside the gene matches: 7. The CDR3 runs to 16 residues. The assay was immunoSEQ multiplex PCR, and TCRdb's table has in-frame clones only and misses some. The sample shows tens of thousands of clones, 89% of them seen only once. The V gene is TRBV27, the J gene TRBJ2-3, with 8 bases identical to TRBD2. This TCR derives from a female donor with multiple sclerosis, enrolled in a pregnancy study. Sample: CD4+ T cells from peripheral blood mononuclear cells, taken in the first trimester of pregnancy. The CDR3 is CASSSLAGFGTDTQYF. CDR3 DNA: TGTGCCAGCAGTTCCTTAGCGGGATTCGGCACAGATACGCAGTATTTT.